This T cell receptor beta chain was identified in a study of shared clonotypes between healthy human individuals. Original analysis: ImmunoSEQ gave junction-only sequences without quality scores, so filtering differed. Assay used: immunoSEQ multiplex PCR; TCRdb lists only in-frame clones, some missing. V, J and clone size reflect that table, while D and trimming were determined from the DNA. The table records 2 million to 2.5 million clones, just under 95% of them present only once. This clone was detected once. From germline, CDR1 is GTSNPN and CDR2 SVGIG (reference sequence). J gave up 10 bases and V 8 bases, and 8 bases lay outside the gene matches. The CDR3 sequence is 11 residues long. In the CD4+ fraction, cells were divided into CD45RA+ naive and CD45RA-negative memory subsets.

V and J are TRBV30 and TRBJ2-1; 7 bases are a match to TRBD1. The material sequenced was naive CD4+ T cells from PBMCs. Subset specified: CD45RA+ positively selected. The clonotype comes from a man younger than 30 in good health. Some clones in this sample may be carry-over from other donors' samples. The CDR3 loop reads CAGNRGHEQFF. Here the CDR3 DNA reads TGTGCCGGTAACAGGGGCCACGAGCAGTTCTTC.